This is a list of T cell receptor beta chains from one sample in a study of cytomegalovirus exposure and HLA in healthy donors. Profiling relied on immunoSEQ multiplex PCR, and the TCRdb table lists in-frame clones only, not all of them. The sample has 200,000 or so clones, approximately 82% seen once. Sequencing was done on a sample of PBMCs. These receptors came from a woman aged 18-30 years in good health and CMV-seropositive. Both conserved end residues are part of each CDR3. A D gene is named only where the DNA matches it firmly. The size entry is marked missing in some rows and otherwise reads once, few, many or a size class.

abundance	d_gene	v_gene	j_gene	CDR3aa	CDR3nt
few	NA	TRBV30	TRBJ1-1	CAWSRSRGTEAFF	TGTGCCTGGAGTAGGTCGCGCGGGACTGAAGCTTTCTTT
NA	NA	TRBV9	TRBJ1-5	CASSVDASNQPQHF	TGTGCCAGCAGCGTAGACGCGAGCAATCAGCCCCAGCATTTT
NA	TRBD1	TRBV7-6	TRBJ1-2	CASSLATGANGGYTF	TGTGCCAGCAGCTTAGCGACAGGGGCAAATGGGGGCTACACCTTC
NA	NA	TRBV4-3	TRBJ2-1	CASSQRVNSYNEQFF	TGCGCCAGCAGCCAACGGGTGAACTCCTACAATGAGCAGTTCTTC
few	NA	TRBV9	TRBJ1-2	CASSVSDRYYGYTF	TGTGCCAGCAGCGTAAGCGACCGGTACTATGGCTACACCTTC
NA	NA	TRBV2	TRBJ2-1	CASRAGGEQFF	TGTGCCAGCAGGGCCGGGGGTGAGCAGTTCTTC
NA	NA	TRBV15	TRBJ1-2	CATSRDGDPGYGYTF	TGTGCCACCAGCAGAGATGGCGACCCGGGGTATGGCTACACCTTC
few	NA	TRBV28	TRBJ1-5	CASSLGGGNNQPQHF	TGTGCCAGCAGTTTAGGGGGAGGCAACAATCAGCCCCAGCATTTT
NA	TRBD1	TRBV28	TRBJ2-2	CASSLGTGHTGELFF	TGTGCCAGCAGTTTAGGGACAGGGCACACCGGGGAGCTGTTTTTT
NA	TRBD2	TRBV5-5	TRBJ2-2	CASSLGTSGGSVTGELFF	TGTGCCAGCAGCTTAGGGACTAGCGGGGGGTCGGTCACCGGGGAGCTGTTTTTT
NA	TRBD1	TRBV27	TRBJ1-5	CASSTGQGVNQPQHF	TGTGCCAGTAGTACCGGACAGGGGGTCAATCAGCCCCAGCATTTT
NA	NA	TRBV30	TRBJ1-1	CAWRGAPYGRMNTEAFF	TGTGCCTGGAGAGGCGCCCCCTATGGGCGTATGAACACTGAAGCTTTCTTT
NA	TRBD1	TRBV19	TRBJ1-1	CASRTGVWAEAFF	TGTGCCAGTAGGACAGGGGTATGGGCTGAAGCTTTCTTT
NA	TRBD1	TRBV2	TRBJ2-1	CASIPPQTGKNEQFF	TGTGCCAGCATTCCGCCTCAGACAGGGAAAAATGAGCAGTTCTTC
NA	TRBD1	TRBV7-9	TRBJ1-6	CASSSGQENSPLHF	TGTGCCAGCAGCTCCGGACAGGAAAATTCACCCCTCCACTTT
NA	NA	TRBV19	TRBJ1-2	CASSPSYRAFYGYTF	TGTGCCAGTAGTCCTAGTTACAGGGCCTTCTATGGCTACACCTTC
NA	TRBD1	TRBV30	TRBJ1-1	CAWSLDRGLAEAFF	TGTGCCTGGAGTCTGGACAGGGGGTTGGCTGAAGCTTTCTTT
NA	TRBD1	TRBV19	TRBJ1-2	CASSRGDGYTF	TGTGCCAGTTCCAGGGGGGACGGCTACACCTTC
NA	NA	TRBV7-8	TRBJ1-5	CASSLGSADQPQHF	TGTGCCAGCAGCTTAGGTAGCGCGGATCAGCCCCAGCATTTT
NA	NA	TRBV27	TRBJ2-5	CASSLGLEGGNTQYF	TGTGCCAGCAGTTTGGGATTGGAGGGGGGGAACACCCAGTACTTC
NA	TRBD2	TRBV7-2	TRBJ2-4	CASSLNSGLGNIQYF	TGTGCCAGCAGCTTAAATAGCGGGTTGGGAAACATTCAGTACTTC
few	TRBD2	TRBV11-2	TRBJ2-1	CASSSDILAQQNEQFF	TGTGCCAGCAGCTCCGATATACTAGCGCAGCAAAATGAGCAGTTCTTC
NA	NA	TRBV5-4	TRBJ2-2	CASSSYRENTGELFF	TGTGCCAGCAGCTCATACAGGGAAAACACCGGGGAGCTGTTTTTT
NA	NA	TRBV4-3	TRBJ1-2	CASSRAGSNYGYTF	TGCGCCAGCAGCCGAGCGGGGTCTAACTATGGCTACACCTTC
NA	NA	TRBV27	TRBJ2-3	CASSLSLTLRADTQYF	TGTGCCAGCAGTTTATCCCTCACGCTCCGAGCGGATACGCAGTATTTT
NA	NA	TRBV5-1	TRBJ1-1	CASSWGGERAEAFF	TGCGCCAGCAGCTGGGGGGGGGAACGGGCTGAAGCTTTCTTT
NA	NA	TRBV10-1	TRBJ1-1	CASPGIRTEAFF	TGCGCCAGCCCAGGGATTCGGACTGAAGCTTTCTTT
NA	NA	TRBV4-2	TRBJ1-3	CASSQDDRYSVGNTIYF	TGTGCCAGCAGCCAAGATGATCGATACTCGGTTGGAAACACCATATATTTT
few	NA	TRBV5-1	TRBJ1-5	CASSLAGGWPQHF	TGCGCCAGCAGCTTGGCGGGGGGATGGCCCCAGCATTTT
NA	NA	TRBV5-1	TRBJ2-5	CASSLAHAGSGTQYF	TGCGCCAGCAGCTTGGCCCACGCTGGTAGCGGGACCCAGTACTTC
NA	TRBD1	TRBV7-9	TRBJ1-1	CASSQLQGSTEAFF	TGTGCCAGCAGCCAGCTACAGGGGAGCACTGAAGCTTTCTTT
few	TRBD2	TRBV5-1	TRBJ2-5	CASSLGGLAPQETQYF	TGCGCCAGCAGCTTGGGGGGACTAGCGCCTCAAGAGACCCAGTACTTC
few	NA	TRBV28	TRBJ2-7	CASSNGQQAYEQYF	TGTGCCAGCAGTAACGGACAGCAAGCCTACGAGCAGTACTTC
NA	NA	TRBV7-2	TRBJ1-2	CASSPSFLQNYGYTF	TGTGCCAGCAGCCCCAGCTTTTTACAGAACTATGGCTACACCTTC
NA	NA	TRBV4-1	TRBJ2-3	CASSQVIAAGTDTQYF	TGCGCCAGCAGCCAAGTTATAGCGGCGGGGACAGATACGCAGTATTTT
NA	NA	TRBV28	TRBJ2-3	CASTLMGRYSTDTQYF	TGTGCCAGCACCCTAATGGGGCGGTACAGCACAGATACGCAGTATTTT
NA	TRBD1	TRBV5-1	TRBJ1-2	CASSLGTGVDYGYTF	TGCGCCAGCAGCTTGGGGACAGGGGTAGACTATGGCTACACCTTC
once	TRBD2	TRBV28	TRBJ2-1	CASRLAGGDYNEQFF	TGTGCCAGCAGGCTAGCGGGGGGAGATTACAATGAGCAGTTCTTC
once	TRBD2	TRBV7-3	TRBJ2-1	CASSLMGTSNEQFF	TGTGCCAGCAGCTTAATGGGGACTAGCAATGAGCAGTTCTTC
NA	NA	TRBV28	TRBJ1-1	CASSLEVYGGTEAFF	TGTGCCAGCAGTTTAGAGGTTTACGGGGGGACTGAAGCTTTCTTT
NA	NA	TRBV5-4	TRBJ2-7	CASSLAWAAPYEQYF	TGTGCCAGCAGCTTGGCTTGGGCAGCACCCTACGAGCAGTACTTC
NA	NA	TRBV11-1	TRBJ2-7	CASSLSVLSYEQYF	TGTGCCAGCAGCTTATCGGTGCTCTCCTACGAGCAGTACTTC
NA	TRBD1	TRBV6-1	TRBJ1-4	CAIADRENEKLFF	TGTGCCATTGCGGACAGGGAGAACGAAAAACTGTTTTTT
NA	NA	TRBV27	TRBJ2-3	CASSGGFPSTDTQYF	TGTGCCAGCAGCGGGGGATTCCCTAGCACAGATACGCAGTATTTT
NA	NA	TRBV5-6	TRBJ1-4	CASSFMGGAEKLFF	TGTGCCAGCAGCTTTATGGGGGGGGCTGAAAAACTGTTTTTT
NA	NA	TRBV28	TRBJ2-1	CASRPTLTRSLYNEQFF	TGTGCCAGCAGACCAACCTTGACAAGATCCCTTTACAATGAGCAGTTCTTC
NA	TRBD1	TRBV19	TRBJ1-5	CASSSDPPRGGRNQPQHF	TGTGCCAGTAGTTCCGATCCCCCCCGAGGGGGCAGGAATCAGCCCCAGCATTTT
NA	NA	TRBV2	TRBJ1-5	CASKRDSNQPQHF	TGTGCCAGCAAACGCGATAGCAATCAGCCCCAGCATTTT
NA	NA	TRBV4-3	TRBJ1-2	CASSPGRGGYGYTF	TGCGCCAGCAGTCCTGGGAGGGGGGGCTATGGCTACACCTTC
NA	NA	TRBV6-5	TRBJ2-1	CASSYSGSDEQFF	TGTGCCAGCAGTTACTCCGGCAGCGATGAGCAGTTCTTC
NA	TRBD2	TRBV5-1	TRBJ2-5	CASSPGGGMTMGQETQYF	TGCGCCAGCAGCCCTGGCGGGGGGATGACTATGGGCCAAGAGACCCAGTACTTC
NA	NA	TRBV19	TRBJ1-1	CASSITEFGQTGDTEAFF	TGTGCCAGTAGTATTACGGAGTTCGGCCAGACCGGCGACACTGAAGCTTTCTTT
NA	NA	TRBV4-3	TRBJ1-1	CASSQEGGDLSASF	TGCGCCAGCAGCCAGGAAGGAGGGGACCTTTCAGCTTCCTTT
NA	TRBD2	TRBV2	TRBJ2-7	CASNPGLAGGPYEQYF	TGTGCCAGCAACCCGGGACTAGCGGGGGGCCCCTACGAGCAGTACTTC
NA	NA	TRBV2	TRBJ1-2	CASDRQVNYGYTF	TGTGCCAGCGACCGACAGGTTAACTATGGCTACACCTTC
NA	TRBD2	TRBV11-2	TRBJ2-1	CASRAHPGLAGGPDNEQFF	TGTGCCAGCAGAGCTCACCCGGGACTAGCGGGGGGTCCCGACAATGAGCAGTTCTTC
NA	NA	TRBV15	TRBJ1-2	CATSRDKRPRSHYGYTF	TGTGCCACCAGCAGAGATAAGCGGCCCCGCTCCCACTATGGCTACACCTTC
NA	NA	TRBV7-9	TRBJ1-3	CASSLDTSSGNTIYF	TGTGCCAGCAGCTTAGATACAAGCTCTGGAAACACCATATATTTT
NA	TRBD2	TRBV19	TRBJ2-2	CASILREGTGELFF	TGTGCCAGTATTTTAAGGGAGGGCACCGGGGAGCTGTTTTTT